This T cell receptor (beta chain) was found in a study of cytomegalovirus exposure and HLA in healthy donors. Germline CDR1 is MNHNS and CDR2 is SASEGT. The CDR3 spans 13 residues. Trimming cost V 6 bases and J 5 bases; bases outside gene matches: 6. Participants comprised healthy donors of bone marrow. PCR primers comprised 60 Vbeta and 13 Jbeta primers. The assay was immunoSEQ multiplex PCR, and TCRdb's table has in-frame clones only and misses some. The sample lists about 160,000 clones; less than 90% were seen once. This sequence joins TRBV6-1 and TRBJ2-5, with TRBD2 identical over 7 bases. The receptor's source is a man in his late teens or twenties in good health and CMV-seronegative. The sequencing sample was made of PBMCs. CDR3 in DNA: TGTGCCAGCAGACGGACTAGTTGGGAGACCCAGTACTTC. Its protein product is CASRRTSWETQYF.